This record covers a single TCR beta chain. Antigen specificity is unknown. An end of the junction does not agree with germline; a read error may underlie this. This sample was included in a study of blood T cells in healthy people across ages. About the study: Every two T cells gave about one barcoded beta molecule via template switching.

The study's findings and limits: Diversity estimates drawn from one million T cells were deemed underestimates.

Germline V CDR1 and CDR2: LNHNV, YYDKDF (reference sequence). The length of the CDR3 is 15 residues. With a J-beta primer mix and a sample-barcoded 5' primer, a second PCR ran about 7 to 12 cycles. MiXCR was run by TCRdb on the 5' RACE reads, yielding one entry per CDR3 protein. This sample carries 1.5 million to 2 million distinct CDR3 sequences, 28% of them seen once, and the ten largest clones take around 7.7%. Material: blood. The receptor was derived from a woman aged 30 to 39 in good health. This chain joins TRBV15 and TRBJ2-3; D is ambiguous. The CDR3 sequence is CAASRGAPSTDTQYF. DNA of the CDR3: TGTGCCGCCAGCAGAGGAGCACCCAGCACAGATACGCAGTATTTT.